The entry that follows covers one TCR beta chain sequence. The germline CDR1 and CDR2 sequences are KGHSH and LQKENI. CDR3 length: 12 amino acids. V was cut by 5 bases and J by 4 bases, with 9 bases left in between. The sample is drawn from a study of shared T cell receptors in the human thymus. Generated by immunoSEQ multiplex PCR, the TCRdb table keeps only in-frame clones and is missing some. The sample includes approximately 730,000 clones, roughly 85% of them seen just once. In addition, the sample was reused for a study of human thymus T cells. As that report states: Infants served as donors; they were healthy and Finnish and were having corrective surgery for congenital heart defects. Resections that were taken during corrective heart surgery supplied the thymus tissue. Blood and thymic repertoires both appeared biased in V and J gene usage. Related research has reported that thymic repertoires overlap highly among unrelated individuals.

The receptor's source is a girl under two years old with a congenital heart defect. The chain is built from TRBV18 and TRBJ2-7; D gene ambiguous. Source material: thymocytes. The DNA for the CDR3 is TGTGCCAGCTCAGGTTGGCAATACGAGCAGTACTTC. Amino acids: CASSGWQYEQYF.